The 2 T cell receptor beta chains below come from one sample, sequenced in a study of cytomegalovirus exposure and HLA in healthy donors. The protocol was immunoSEQ multiplex PCR, while the TCRdb copy is restricted to in-frame clones and leaves out a portion. The sample consists of tens of thousands of clones, 90% to 95% of them appearing once. Specimen: PBMCs. These receptors were collected from a man between 18 and 29 years old in good health and CMV-seropositive.

J is TRBJ2-2 and V is TRBV5-1, with 11 bases lining up with TRBD2. The V gene's germline CDR1 is SGHRS and CDR2 YFSETQ. The CDR3 extends over 16 amino acids. After removal of 5 bases from V and 3 bases from J, the junction contained 6 bases not matched to a gene. CDR3: CASSLQGLADTGELFF. In nucleotides, the CDR3 is TGCGCCAGCAGTTTACAGGGACTAGCGGACACCGGGGAGCTGTTTTTT.

The V call is TRBV14, the J call TRBJ2-1; D not certain. Germline lookup yields CDR1 SGHDN and CDR2 FVKESK. Trimming shortened V by 2 bases and J by 4 bases, and 12 bases separated the two germline ends. CDR3 length: 15 residues. The chain's CDR3 is CASSQMDSLYNEQFF. As DNA, the CDR3 is TGTGCCAGCAGCCAAATGGATAGCTTGTACAATGAGCAGTTCTTC.